The rows below give T cell receptor beta chains drawn from one sample of a study of PD-1 blockade in classical Hodgkin lymphoma. Libraries were prepared by immunoSEQ multiplex PCR; TCRdb keeps only in-frame clonotypes and omits some of them. The sample has about 20,000 clones, around 80% seen once. The starting material was peripheral blood mononuclear cells (PBMCs), obtained before the fourth cycle of nivolumab. Receptor source: a human donor with classical Hodgkin lymphoma. The CDR3 runs from the conserved cysteine through the conserved F or W. D genes are given only for firm matches. Size values are once, few and many counts, or a class for expanded clones, and some rows have none.

v_call	d_call	clone_size	j_call	cdr3_nt	cdr3_aa
TRBV11-2	TRBD2	-	TRBJ2-5	TGTGCCAGCAGCTCGGGAGGCGGGGGTTGGGAGACCCAGTACTTC	CASSSGGGGWETQYF
TRBV11-2	TRBD2	-	TRBJ2-1	TGTGCCAGCAGCGGACTAGCGGGAGTAGGCAATGAGCAGTTCTTC	CASSGLAGVGNEQFF
TRBV11-3	-	-	TRBJ1-1	TGTGCCAGCAGCTTATCGACCGGGAATACTGAAGCTTTCTTT	CASSLSTGNTEAFF
TRBV7-2	-	-	TRBJ2-2	TGTGCCAGCAGCTTAGCGGACGGAGGGGAGCTGTTTTTT	CASSLADGGELFF
TRBV7-2	-	-	TRBJ2-2	TGTGCCAGCAGCTGGCGTGGCGGAGCGAACACCGGGGAGCTGTTTTTT	CASSWRGGANTGELFF
TRBV6-1	TRBD1	few	TRBJ2-7	TGTGCCAGCAGTGAACGGACAGTGACAGGGGGCTTCTACGAGCAGTACTTC	CASSERTVTGGFYEQYF
TRBV14	-	-	TRBJ2-2	TGTGCCAGCAGCCTGGGTCTTCTCACCGGGGAGCTGTTTTTT	CASSLGLLTGELFF
TRBV5-1	TRBD1	-	TRBJ1-4	TGCGCCAGCAGCCCCACGGCCGGGACAGGCGGTGAAAAACTGTTTTTT	CASSPTAGTGGEKLFF
TRBV4-3	-	large	TRBJ2-1	TGCGCCAGCAGCCAAGAACGAGGGTTCAGCAATGAGCAGTTCTTC	CASSQERGFSNEQFF
TRBV10-3	-	large	TRBJ2-7	TGTGCCATCAGTGACCCGGACAGATTCGCCTACGAGCAGTACTTC	CAISDPDRFAYEQYF
TRBV6-6	-	-	TRBJ1-4	TGTGCCAGCAGTTACAGGGGAACTAATGAAAAACTGTTTTTT	CASSYRGTNEKLFF
TRBV29-1	TRBD1	-	TRBJ1-4	TGCAGCGTCGACCTGACAGGGGGTAAAGAAAAACTGTTTTTT	CSVDLTGGKEKLFF
TRBV9	TRBD2	-	TRBJ2-5	TGTGCCAGCAGCGCGAGCGGGGGTACTCAGGAGACCCAGTACTTC	CASSASGGTQETQYF
TRBV27	-	-	TRBJ2-1	TGTGCCAGCAGTCTCGGGACGCCCTACAATGAGCAGTTCTTC	CASSLGTPYNEQFF
TRBV2	TRBD1	medium-sized	TRBJ1-2	TGTGCCAGCAGTGACGGGACAGGCTGGAATGGCTACACCTTC	CASSDGTGWNGYTF
TRBV2	-	few	TRBJ2-3	TGTGCCAGCACTAGGGCGGGGAACACAGATACGCAGTATTTT	CASTRAGNTDTQYF
TRBV4-2	TRBD2	few	TRBJ2-1	TGTGCCAGCAGCCAGGGACGGGGGGGCCCATACAATGAGCAGTTCTTC	CASSQGRGGPYNEQFF
TRBV6-5	-	-	TRBJ1-5	TGTGCCAGCAGTGGAACGGTGAATCAGCCCCAGCATTTT	CASSGTVNQPQHF
TRBV18	-	few	TRBJ2-5	TGTGCCAGCTCACCCGGCGAACAAGAGACCCAGTACTTC	CASSPGEQETQYF
TRBV6-1	-	-	TRBJ1-2	TGTGCCAGCAGTGATCTAGGACAGAGGACGAATGGCTACACCTTC	CASSDLGQRTNGYTF
TRBV2	-	few	TRBJ1-2	TGTGCCAGCAGTGAATTAGGGATAAATGGCTACACCTTC	CASSELGINGYTF
TRBV14	-	-	TRBJ2-5	TGTGCCAGCAGCCAAGCACGATACCAAGAGACCCAGTACTTC	CASSQARYQETQYF
TRBV5-1	-	-	TRBJ1-1	TGCGCCAGCAGCTTGGGAATAGAGATGAACACTGAAGCTTTCTTT	CASSLGIEMNTEAFF
TRBV13	TRBD2	-	TRBJ2-1	TGTGCCAGCAGCAAAGGGGGTAGCGGGAGGGTTCGGAATGAGCAGTTCTTC	CASSKGGSGRVRNEQFF
TRBV2	TRBD2	-	TRBJ2-3	TGTGCCAGCAGTGAAAGCTTAGCGGGGGCCCACACAGATACGCAGTATTTT	CASSESLAGAHTDTQYF
TRBV6-6	-	-	TRBJ1-2	TGTGCCAGCAGCCCCCCAGGGGGCTACACCTTC	CASSPPGGYTF
TRBV13	-	few	TRBJ1-6	TGTGCCAGCAGCTTAGAGAGGGGTTCACCCCTCCACTTT	CASSLERGSPLHF
TRBV5-1	-	-	TRBJ2-7	TGCGCCAGCAGCTTGGAGGTCGGTAGCTCCTACGAGCAGTACTTC	CASSLEVGSSYEQYF
TRBV7-6	-	-	TRBJ1-2	TGTGCCAGCAGCTTAGGGAGGTATGGCTACACCTTC	CASSLGRYGYTF
TRBV2	TRBD2	few	TRBJ2-5	TGTGCCAGCACCTCGGGGAGGGGAGAGACCCAGTACTTC	CASTSGRGETQYF
TRBV6-5	-	-	TRBJ2-5	TGTGCCAGCAGTTACTCAGGGGAGGTGGAGACCCAGTACTTC	CASSYSGEVETQYF
TRBV12-5	-	-	TRBJ2-7	TGTGCTAGTGGTTTGATGACCTCCTACGAGCAGTACTTC	CASGLMTSYEQYF
TRBV6-1	-	-	TRBJ1-2	TGTGCCAGCAGTGAAGCCTGGGGGTCCTATGGCTACACCTTC	CASSEAWGSYGYTF
TRBV27	-	-	TRBJ2-7	TGTGCCAGCAGTTTTGAGGACCGCTACGAGCAGTACTTC	CASSFEDRYEQYF
TRBV7-2	-	-	TRBJ1-1	TGTGCCAGCAGCGGACGGACGGGACCTCTGCCAGCTTTCTTT	CASSGRTGPLPAFF
TRBV5-8	TRBD1	once	TRBJ1-5	TGTGCCAGCAGCTTGGGGGACAGGGGTGGTCAGCCCCAGCATTTT	CASSLGDRGGQPQHF